The 32 T cell receptor beta chains below were found in one sample sequenced in a study of T cells in localized non-small cell lung cancer. Clones were read by immunoSEQ multiplex PCR, and TCRdb kept only the in-frame ones, dropping some. The table lists more than 20,000 clones, about 85% of them singletons. Specimen: PBMCs, collected before any cancer treatment. Every receptor here comes from a woman between 35 and 75 years old with stage II squamous cell lung carcinoma.

This rearrangement joins TRBV25-1 to TRBJ2-6, with a tentative D call TRBD1 (6 bases). The CDR3 spans 16 residues. The V end was cut by 6 bases, the J end by 10 bases, with 22 bases between. The V gene's germline CDR1 is MGHDK and CDR2 SYGVNS. The CDR3 reads CASSGGLAGVNNVLTF. CDR3 sequence (DNA): TGTGCCAGCAGCGGTGGACTGGCAGGGGTTAATAACGTCCTGACTTTC.

The genes are TRBV9 and TRBJ2-1; D not resolved. This CDR3 contains 12 residues. Germline V CDR1 and CDR2: SGDLS, YYNGEE. V lost 2 bases and J 7 bases, leaving 7 bases between the germline ends. CDR3 amino acids: CASSVYENEQFF. CDR3 bases: TGTGCCAGCAGCGTTTACGAGAATGAGCAGTTCTTC. Complete variable domain (other parts from reference TRBV9 and TRBJ2-1): DSGVTQTPKHLITATGQRVTLRCSPRSGDLSVYWYQQSLDQGLQFLIQYYNGEERAKGNILERFSAQQFPDLHSELNLSSLELGDSALYFCASSVYENEQFFGPGTRLTVL.

V is TRBV28 and J is TRBJ2-1; the match to TRBD1 covers 8 bases. Germline lookup yields CDR1 MDHEN and CDR2 SYDVKM. The CDR3 contains 15 residues. The V and J ends lost 6 bases and 12 bases, in that order; junction bases with no gene match: 16. DNA for the CDR3: TGTGCCAGCAGCCTAACCGGGACAGGCACAATGGCGCAGTTCTTC. Amino acids: CASSLTGTGTMAQFF.

V usage is TRBV19 and J usage is TRBJ1-5, with 9 bases fitting TRBD1. Germline V gene sequence: CDR1 LNHDA, CDR2 SQIVND (reference sequence). Losses at the gene ends were 5 bases for V and 5 bases for J; bases not matched to a gene: 13. This CDR3 region has 17 residues. DNA of the CDR3: TGTGCCAGTAGTGACCACTCCGGGACAGGGTCTTATCAGCCCCAGCATTTT. Translating gives CASSDHSGTGSYQPQHF.

Sample share makes this clone medium-sized. The CDR3 sequence: CASSIVEAYSNQPQHF. CDR3 DNA: TGTGCCAGTAGTATAGTCGAAGCTTATAGCAATCAGCCCCAGCATTTT. The gene calls are TRBV19 and TRBJ1-5; D not certain. The germline V and J ends were trimmed by 1 base and 0 bases, with 10 bases remaining between them. Germline V gives CDR1 LNHDA, CDR2 SQIVND (reference sequence). The CDR3 sequence is 16 residues long.

The genes are TRBV30 and TRBJ2-5; the D is unclear. The length of the CDR3 is 13 residues. Trimming took 4 bases from V and 2 from J, leaving 11 bases between them. Germline V lookup: CDR1 GTSNPN, CDR2 SVGIG (reference sequence). This CDR3 reads CAWMAATQETQYF. The CDR3 DNA reads TGTGCCTGGATGGCGGCGACACAAGAGACCCAGTACTTC.

The V and J genes are TRBV6-1 and TRBJ2-3; 9 nucleotides match TRBD2. Unmatched junction bases numbered 13, after V lost 8 bases and J lost 7 bases. This CDR3 is built from 15 residues. Germline CDR1 reads MNHNS; CDR2 reads SASEGT. CDR3 nucleotide sequence: TGTGCCAGCGGGGGACTAGCTTCGATGACTTATACGCAGTATTTT. It is translated as CASGGLASMTYTQYF.

The chain has TRBV29-1 and TRBJ1-5; D gene unclear. The CDR3 consists of 12 residues. Trimming took off 4 bases at V and 3 bases at J, with 7 bases between the two ends. Germline CDR1 SQVTM, CDR2 ANQGSEA. CDR3 nucleotides: TGCAGCGTTGGAAACATCAATCAGCCCCAGCATTTT. This codes for CSVGNINQPQHF.

By sample share, this clone is medium-sized. V is TRBV5-1 and J is TRBJ2-3, with 14 bases aligning to TRBD2. The germline V gene has CDR1 SGHRS and CDR2 YFSETQ. The CDR3 extends over 18 amino acids. V was pared by 5 bases and J by 2 bases, with 10 bases of the junction left unmatched. CDR3: CASSSWTSGRWATDTQYF. CDR3 nucleotides: TGCGCCAGCAGTTCATGGACTAGCGGGAGGTGGGCCACAGATACGCAGTATTTT.

The CDR3 DNA follows: TGTGCCAGCAGTGAAGCGGAAGGGAGAAACACCATATATTTT. Its protein is CASSEAEGRNTIYF. The chain employs TRBV6-1 and TRBJ1-3; no clear D gene. The CDR3 contains 14 residues. Germline V lookup: CDR1 MNHNS, CDR2 SASEGT. Trimming left V 0 bases short and J 5 bases short, with 8 bases between.

The CDR3 here is CAISEGWGSSGGQPQHF. The CDR3 DNA sequence: TGTGCCATCAGTGAGGGTTGGGGATCCTCAGGCGGTCAGCCCCAGCATTTT. The chain recombines TRBV10-3 with TRBJ1-5; D unresolved. V dropped 2 bases and J dropped 6 bases, with 20 bases sitting between them. The CDR3 spans 17 residues. From germline, CDR1 is ENHRY and CDR2 SYGVKD.

CDR3 nucleotides: TGTGCCAGCAGCCCCGAGACAAGGACTAATGAAAAACTGTTTTTT. Its translation: CASSPETRTNEKLFF. The chain combines TRBV5-5 with TRBJ1-4; D is unclear. Germline V CDR1 and CDR2: SGHKS, YYEKEE (reference sequence). Trimming took off 4 bases at V and 2 bases at J, with 12 bases between the two ends. The CDR3 is 15 amino acids.

J is TRBJ1-2 and V is TRBV11-2; no reliable D call. The V gene's germline CDR1 is SGHAT and CDR2 FQNNGV. Trimming removed 0 bases from V and 5 bases from J, with 16 bases in between. This CDR3 region has 16 residues. The CDR3 reads CASSLEPRGTLYGYTF. The CDR3 bases are TGTGCCAGCAGCTTAGAACCCCGCGGAACCCTTTATGGCTACACCTTC.

The rearrangement links TRBV6-5 to TRBJ2-7; the D call may be TRBD1 or TRBD2 (5 bases each). Germline CDR1 reads MNHEY; CDR2 reads SVGAGI. With 8 bases removed from V and 6 bases from J, the gap between germline ends came to 14 bases. This CDR3 contains 12 residues. The CDR3 bases are TGTGCCAGCGGACTCGGGACGGGCGAGCAGTACTTC. It yields the protein CASGLGTGEQYF.

This chain connects TRBV7-9 to TRBJ2-5; 8 nucleotides align to TRBD2. Judging by the DNA end, TRBJ2-7 fits better; the J call may be wrong. The CDR3 has 18 amino acids. Germline loops: CDR1 SEHNR, CDR2 FQNEAQ (reference sequence). CDR3 sequence: CASSPYTGFSGEGGEQYF. CDR3 DNA: TGTGCCAGCAGCCCGTACACGGGATTTAGCGGGGAGGGGGGCGAGCAGTACTTC.

The chain joins TRBV29-1 to TRBJ2-1; 8 bases line up with TRBD2. Germline V gene lookup returns CDR1 SQVTM and CDR2 ANQGSEA. The CDR3 is made up of 13 amino acids. The CDR3 loop is CTGGGDTYNEQFF. In DNA form, the CDR3 reads TGCACCGGGGGGGGAGATACCTACAATGAGCAGTTCTTC.

The chain joins TRBV4-3 to TRBJ1-2, with D uncertain. Germline V gene lookup returns CDR1 LGHNA and CDR2 YSLEER. The CDR3 has 13 residues. Trimming removed 0 bases at V and 6 bases at J, with 8 bases between. The CDR3: CASSQDRQHGYTF. DNA of the CDR3: TGCGCCAGCAGCCAAGATAGGCAGCATGGCTACACCTTC.

V is TRBV28 and J is TRBJ2-5; perhaps TRBD2 as D (6 bases). V shed 2 bases and J shed 1 base, with 11 bases lying between them. Germline V gene data show CDR1 as MDHEN and CDR2 as SYDVKM. This CDR3 contains 15 residues. In DNA, the CDR3 is TGTGCCAGCAGTTTAGGGGGGTCGCTCCAAGAGACCCAGTACTTC. Translation gives CASSLGGSLQETQYF.

J is TRBJ2-5 and V is TRBV11-3, with D possibly TRBD2 on 6 matching bases. This CDR3 contains 17 residues. The V end was cut by 5 bases, the J end by 6 bases, with 25 bases between. Germline lookup yields CDR1 SGHNT and CDR2 YENEEA. The chain's CDR3 is CASSARGGTSLLQTQYF. The CDR3 nucleotides are TGTGCCAGCAGCGCTAGAGGAGGGACCTCTCTCCTCCAGACCCAGTACTTC.

The chain uses TRBV28 and TRBJ1-1; D call uncertain. The CDR3 consists of 14 residues. Trimming stripped 6 bases from V and 2 bases from J, with 13 bases between. The germline CDR1 and CDR2 sequences are MDHEN and SYDVKM. CDR3 in amino acids: CASSSLGLNTEAFF. Written as DNA, the CDR3 is TGTGCCAGCAGCTCCCTCGGGCTCAACACTGAAGCTTTCTTT. Full variable domain (outside the CDR3, taken from reference TRBV28 and TRBJ1-1): DVKVTQSSRYLVKRTGEKVFLECVQDMDHENMFWYRQDPGLGLRLIYFSYDVKMKEKGDIPEGYSVSREKKERFSLILESASTNQTSMYLCASSSLGLNTEAFFGQGTRLTVV.

The rearrangement joins TRBV5-1 to TRBJ2-4, with a tentative D call TRBD2 (6 bases). There are 14 residues in the CDR3. Deletions cut 6 bases from V and 3 bases from J, with 13 bases between. From germline, CDR1 is SGHRS and CDR2 YFSETQ. Written as DNA, the CDR3 is TGCGCCAGCACGAAAGGCGGGAACAAAAACATTCAGTACTTC. This codes for CASTKGGNKNIQYF.

The chain recombines TRBV27 with TRBJ2-1; tentative D call: TRBD2 (6 bases). CDR1 and CDR2 from the germline V gene are MNHEY and SMNVEV (reference sequence). The CDR3 consists of 17 residues. The ends were cut back, 7 bases at V and 6 bases at J, with 25 bases in the middle. CDR3 amino acids: CASTSPRNGRGVNEQFF. Here the CDR3 DNA reads TGTGCCAGCACCTCCCCGCGGAACGGGAGAGGCGTCAATGAGCAGTTCTTC.

The chain joins TRBV29-1 to TRBJ2-5; D is possibly TRBD2 (5 bases). This CDR3 region has 12 residues. The V gene's germline CDR1 is SQVTM and CDR2 ANQGSEA. The V gene lost 4 bases and the J gene lost 5 bases, with 11 bases spanning the gap. This chain's CDR3 is CSVVGLAETQYF. The CDR3 DNA reads as TGCAGCGTTGTAGGCCTAGCCGAGACCCAGTACTTC.

The rearrangement links TRBV16 to TRBJ1-1; 9 bases agree with TRBD1. The CDR3 covers 17 residues. The V gene end was trimmed by 0 bases and the J gene end by 0 bases; junction bases not matched to a gene: 5. The germline CDR1 and CDR2 sequences are KGHSY and FQNENV. The CDR3 protein is CASSQSGDRVMNTEAFF. CDR3 in DNA: TGTGCCAGCAGCCAATCAGGGGACAGGGTCATGAACACTGAAGCTTTCTTT.

This chain connects TRBV7-9 to TRBJ2-5, with TRBD2 identical over 12 bases. This CDR3 comprises 15 residues. J was trimmed by 5 bases and V by 5 bases; bases with no gene match: 6. The germline CDR1 and CDR2 sequences are SEHNR and FQNEAQ (reference sequence). The CDR3 DNA sequence: TGTGCCAGCAGCGGCGGACTAGCGGGACAGGAGACCCAGTACTTC. Protein product: CASSGGLAGQETQYF. Supplemented by reference TRBV7-9 and TRBJ2-5, the full variable domain reads DTGVSQNPRHKITKRGQNVTFRCDPISEHNRLYWYRQTLGQGPEFLTYFQNEAQLEKSRLLSDRFSAERPKGSFSTLEIQRTEQGDSAMYLCASSGGLAGQETQYFGPGTRLLVL.

This chain links TRBV7-8 with TRBJ1-2; D not resolved. Trimming took 2 bases from V and 2 from J, leaving 18 bases between them. CDR3 length equals 17 residues. CDR1 is SGHVS and CDR2 is FQNEAQ in the germline V gene. The CDR3 DNA reads as TGTGCCAGCAGCTTAAAGGGAGGATGGCTCGGGAACTATGGCTACACCTTC. Protein product: CASSLKGGWLGNYGYTF.

This clone was recorded a few times. The gene calls are TRBV6-6 and TRBJ1-1; D not certain. V gave up 0 bases and J gave up 0 bases, with 11 bases separating them. The CDR3 is 16 residues long. Germline CDR1 MNHNY, CDR2 SVGAGI (reference sequence). DNA of the CDR3: TGTGCCAGCAGTTACTCGAGCAGGCGGATGAACACTGAAGCTTTCTTT. Amino acid sequence: CASSYSSRRMNTEAFF.

V usage is TRBV5-8 and J usage is TRBJ2-7; D may be TRBD1 or TRBD2 (5 bases each). V was pared by 6 bases and J by 6 bases, with 13 bases between. The CDR3 consists of 12 residues. Per germline, CDR1 SGHTS and CDR2 YDEGEE. The CDR3 DNA sequence: TGTGCCAGCAACCGGGACCGGGGCGAGCAGTACTTC. Its translation is CASNRDRGEQYF.

The chain recombines TRBV29-1 with TRBJ1-1; 7 nucleotides match TRBD1. In germline, CDR1 is SQVTM, CDR2 ANQGSEA. The V gene end was trimmed by 6 bases and the J gene end by 0 bases; junction bases not matched to a gene: 13. The CDR3 is 16 residues long. CDR3 nucleotides: TGCAGCGTCCGCCCGGGACAGACCTTTATGAACACTGAAGCTTTCTTT. Its protein product is CSVRPGQTFMNTEAFF.

This chain uses TRBV7-9 with TRBJ2-2; D is perhaps TRBD1 (5 bases). In germline, CDR1 is SEHNR, CDR2 FQNEAQ (reference sequence). V was trimmed by 10 bases and J by 1 base, leaving 10 bases between them. CDR3 length: 13 residues. The CDR3 DNA follows: TGTGCCACCGACGACAGGAACACCGGGGAGCTGTTTTTT. This gives the protein CATDDRNTGELFF.

This chain links TRBV18 with TRBJ2-7, with D possibly TRBD2 on 7 matching bases. CDR3 length equals 17 residues. Trimming took 3 bases from V and 4 from J, leaving 22 bases between them. Germline CDR1 is KGHSH and CDR2 is LQKENI. The CDR3, as DNA: TGTGCCAGCTCACCTCCTAACCAAGGGGGGGGATCTTACGAGCAGTACTTC. As protein: CASSPPNQGGGSYEQYF.

This clone was recorded a few times. The chain combines TRBV28 with TRBJ2-7; 7 positions match TRBD2. This CDR3 has 15 residues. V trimming: 5 bases; J trimming: 3 bases; junction bases outside the gene matches: 10. In germline, CDR1 is MDHEN, CDR2 SYDVKM. DNA of the CDR3: TGTGCCAGCAGTCCACGGGACTATCCGATCTACGAGCAGTACTTC. Amino acid sequence: CASSPRDYPIYEQYF.